This T cell receptor (beta chain) derives from a study of identifying expanded T cells in peripheral blood. General study points: Approximately two-week clone count variance significantly increased as total template count grew. Approximately 1.1 clones differed between technical replicates, versus approximately 17 and 20 over time.

Collection occurred without any documented infections or immune events in donors. To note about this clone: Its matching antigen is unknown.

Measured with immunoSEQ multiplex PCR; TCRdb has only the in-frame clones, and not every one. The sample records 81,000 or so clones, 84% being singletons. Sequencing was performed on blood. The sequence derives from a person aged 18 to 75 in good health.

The CDR3 sequence: CASSLGIRTGGITKNIQYF. Written as DNA, the CDR3 is TGTGCCAGCAGCTTGGGAATAAGGACAGGGGGTATAACCAAAAACATTCAGTACTTC. The chain uses TRBV14 and TRBJ2-4, with 10 bases matching TRBD1. The ends lost 5 bases at V and 2 bases at J; junction bases unmatched: 15. From germline, CDR1 is SGHDN and CDR2 FVKESK. The CDR3 has 19 residues. Full variable domain (outside the CDR3, taken from reference TRBV14 and TRBJ2-4): EAGVTQFPSHSVIEKGQTVTLRCDPISGHDNLYWYRRVMGKEIKFLLHFVKESKQDESGMPNNRFLAERTGGTYSTLKVQPAELEDSGVYFCASSLGIRTGGITKNIQYFGAGTRLSVL.